One sample yielded the 7 T cell receptor beta chains listed below, sequenced in a study of cytomegalovirus exposure and HLA in healthy donors. PCR amplification relied on 60 Vbeta primers (plus 13 Jbeta primers). The repertoire was sequenced with immunoSEQ multiplex PCR; TCRdb's copy has only in-frame clones and lacks some. The repertoire includes approximately 170,000 clones, 80% to 90% of them detected once, and 2% to 3% sits in the top ten. Sequenced sample: PBMCs. Every receptor here comes from a male donor in good health and CMV-seronegative.

The rearrangement uses TRBV9 and TRBJ2-1, with TRBD2 matching over 9 bases. This CDR3 is built from 18 residues. Germline V gene lookup returns CDR1 SGDLS and CDR2 YYNGEE. With 3 bases clipped from V and 0 bases from J, the junction kept 10 bases outside the gene matches. The CDR3, as DNA: TGTGCCAGCAGCGAATCCCCCGGAGCGGGAGGCTCCTACAATGAGCAGTTCTTC. Its protein product is CASSESPGAGGSYNEQFF.

This clone was seen a handful of times. The chain is built from TRBV29-1 and TRBJ1-1, with a possible D match to TRBD1 (6 bases). V gave up 7 bases and J gave up 0 bases, with 9 bases separating them. Germline CDR1 SQVTM, CDR2 ANQGSEA. The CDR3 is 12 amino acids. CDR3 bases: TGCAGCGGACAGGACCTGAACACTGAAGCTTTCTTT. Translating gives CSGQDLNTEAFF.

The chain uses TRBV7-7 and TRBJ2-7, with 7 bases matching TRBD2. The CDR3 is 13 amino acids. CDR1 is SSHAT, CDR2 FNYEAQ, per germline (reference sequence). The CDR3 DNA follows: TGTGCTAGCGGGCCTATCGTCTCCTACGAGCAGTACTTC. Translated, it gives CASGPIVSYEQYF.

The rearrangement joins TRBV7-3 to TRBJ2-1, with 7 bases aligning to TRBD2. CDR3 length: 14 amino acids. The V gene's germline CDR1 is SGHTA and CDR2 FQGTGA. V trimming: 5 bases; J trimming: 4 bases; junction bases outside the gene matches: 5. The CDR3 DNA reads as TGTGCCAGCAGCCTGGGGGGGGGTTACAATGAGCAGTTCTTC. The encoded protein is CASSLGGGYNEQFF.

This rearrangement joins TRBV5-3 to TRBJ2-3, with D maybe TRBD1 (5 bases). TRBV5-3 is identified as an open reading frame with a role that is uncertain. V was cut by 1 base and J by 0 bases, with 12 bases left in between. CDR3 length: 16 residues. Written as DNA, the CDR3 is TGTGCCAGAAGCTTGCCCCGAGACAGCAGCACAGATACGCAGTATTTT. Translating it yields CARSLPRDSSTDTQYF.

This chain joins TRBV6-5 and TRBJ2-7; 11 bases are shared with TRBD2. The V and J ends lost 5 bases and 2 bases, in that order; junction bases with no gene match: 2. Germline CDR1 MNHEY, CDR2 SVGAGI. The CDR3 runs to 14 residues. Here the CDR3 DNA reads TGTGCCAGCAGTGGACTAGCGGGTCCCTACGAGCAGTACTTC. It translates to CASSGLAGPYEQYF.

The rearrangement uses TRBV7-2 and TRBJ2-5, with D possibly being TRBD2 (6 bases). From germline, CDR1 is SGHTA and CDR2 FQGNSA. V was clipped by 2 bases and J by 2 bases, with 15 bases between them. The CDR3 loop spans 16 amino acids. CDR3 nucleotide sequence: TGTGCCAGCAGCTTACAAGCCCCGACTAGTCAAGAGACCCAGTACTTC. Its protein product is CASSLQAPTSQETQYF.